This T cell receptor (beta chain) originates from a study of blood T cell repertoires in COVID-19. Study context: The samples span acute and convalescent COVID-19 from the United States, Italy and Spain. PBMCs, B-cell-depleted T cells, or T cells were the source of the cDNA or gDNA that made up the material.

In the original workflow: Nucleated cell number was recorded as an estimate derived from reference gene primer amplification. Clones were sequenced by immunoSEQ multiplex PCR, and TCRdb holds only the in-frame ones, with some missing. The V and J calls and clone size were taken over from that table, and D and trimming were inferred from the DNA. The sample has around 300,000 clones, about 85% seen once; the top ten hold 10% to 15%. The V end was cut by 5 bases, the J end by 2 bases, with 10 bases between. The CDR3 has 14 amino acids. Germline V gives CDR1 LNHDA, CDR2 SQIVND (reference sequence). The J gene is TRBJ2-1, the V gene TRBV19, with D unresolved. Sequenced input: peripheral blood. The TCR comes from a human donor in a cohort sampled during active COVID-19. The CDR3 loop reads CASSLLTTYNEQFF. The CDR3 DNA reads TGTGCCAGTAGTTTACTAACGACCTACAATGAGCAGTTCTTC.